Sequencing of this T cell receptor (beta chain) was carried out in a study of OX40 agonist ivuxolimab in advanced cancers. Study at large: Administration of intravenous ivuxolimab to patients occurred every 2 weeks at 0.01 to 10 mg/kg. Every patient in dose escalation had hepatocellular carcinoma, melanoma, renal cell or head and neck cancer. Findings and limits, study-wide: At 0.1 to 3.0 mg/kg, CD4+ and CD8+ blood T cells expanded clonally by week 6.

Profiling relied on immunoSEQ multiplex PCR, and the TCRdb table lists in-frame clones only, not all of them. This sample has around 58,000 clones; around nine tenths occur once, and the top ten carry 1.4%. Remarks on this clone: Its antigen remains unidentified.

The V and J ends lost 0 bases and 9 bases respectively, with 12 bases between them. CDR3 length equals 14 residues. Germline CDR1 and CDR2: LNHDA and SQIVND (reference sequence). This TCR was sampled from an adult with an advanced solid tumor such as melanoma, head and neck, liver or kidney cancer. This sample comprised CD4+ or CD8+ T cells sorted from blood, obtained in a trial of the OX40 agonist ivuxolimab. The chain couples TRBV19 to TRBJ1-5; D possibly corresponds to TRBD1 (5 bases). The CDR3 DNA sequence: TGTGCCAGTAGTATAGATACGGGGCGCTGGCCCCAGCATTTT. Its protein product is CASSIDTGRWPQHF.